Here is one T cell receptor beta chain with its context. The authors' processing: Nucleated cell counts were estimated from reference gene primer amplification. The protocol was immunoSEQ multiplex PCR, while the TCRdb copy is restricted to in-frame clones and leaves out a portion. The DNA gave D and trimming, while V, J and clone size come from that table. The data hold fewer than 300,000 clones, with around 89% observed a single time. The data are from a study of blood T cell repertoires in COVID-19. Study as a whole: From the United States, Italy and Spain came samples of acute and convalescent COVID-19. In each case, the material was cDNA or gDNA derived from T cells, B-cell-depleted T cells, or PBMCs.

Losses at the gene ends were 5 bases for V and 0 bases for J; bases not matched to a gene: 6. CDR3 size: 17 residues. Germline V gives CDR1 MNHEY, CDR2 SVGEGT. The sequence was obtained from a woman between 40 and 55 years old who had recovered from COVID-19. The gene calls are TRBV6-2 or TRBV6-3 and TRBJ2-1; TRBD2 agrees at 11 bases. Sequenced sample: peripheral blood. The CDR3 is CASSPGTSGPSYNEQFF. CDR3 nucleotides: TGTGCCAGCAGTCCCGGGACTAGCGGCCCCTCCTACAATGAGCAGTTCTTC.